This TCR beta chain comes out of a study of shared clonotypes between healthy human individuals. Overall study results and limits: Researchers sampled only blood; tissue repertoires likely differ. Sharing of clonotypes among donors was expected to vary with sequencing depth.

Genomic DNA of every subset was divided equally among multiple immunoSEQ plates. TCRdb keeps only in-frame clones here, not all; method: immunoSEQ multiplex PCR. Of about 490,000 clones in the sample, 79% were seen once. This clone has just one count. Its cognate antigen is unknown. The sample holds other DNA sequences that translate to the same CDR3. The unsorted samples had 80 million to 95 million PBMCs used for genomic DNA. Sequenced input: PBMCs. The clonotype was recovered from a middle-aged woman in good health. Some clones in this sample may be carry-over from other donors' samples.

CDR3 protein: CAWSVGGGTDTQYF. CDR3 coding DNA: TGTGCCTGGAGTGTAGGGGGGGGCACAGATACGCAGTATTTT. The rearrangement uses TRBV30 and TRBJ2-3; possibly TRBD2 for D (7 bases). V dropped 0 bases and J dropped 1 base, with 8 bases sitting between them. Germline CDR1 is GTSNPN and CDR2 is SVGIG (reference sequence). This CDR3 region has 14 residues.